The clone carrying this T cell receptor beta chain has just a few counts. Its specificity is unknown. The sample comes from a study of T cells after yellow fever vaccination. Study findings and constraints: A large majority of primary-vaccination clones showed up again after the booster (96% CD4, about 90% CD8).

V was trimmed by 3 bases and J by 3 bases, leaving 14 bases between them. The germline CDR1 and CDR2 sequences are KGHDR and SFDVKD. This CDR3 has 16 amino acids. The study made its TCR cDNA through 5'RACE template switching. That step introduced a universal primer site along with UMIs. TCRdb used MiXCR to reprocess the 5' RACE reads, holding one entry per CDR3 protein. The sample has around 310,000 distinct CDR3 sequences; approximately 4.3% are singletons. Source: PBMCs, taken 15 days after the yellow fever booster vaccination. The clonotype originates from a man younger than 30 who received the YFV17D yellow fever vaccine. The rearrangement uses TRBV24-1 and TRBJ2-1; a possible D gene is TRBD1 (5 bases). CDR3 sequence: CATSDETALNYNEQFF. The CDR3 DNA is TGTGCCACCAGTGATGAGACAGCCTTAAACTACAATGAGCAGTTCTTC.